In this sample, the clone carrying this T cell receptor (beta chain) turned up many times. V lost 5 bases and J lost 0; bases outside the gene matches: 8. CDR1 SGHTA and CDR2 FQGNSA come from the germline V gene. The CDR3 is 16 residues long. TCRdb reprocessed the 5' RACE reads via MiXCR and lists one record per CDR3 protein. The sample yields over 85,000 distinct CDR3 sequences, roughly 13% seen once. The sample originates from a study of early T cells in non-severe SARS-CoV-2 infection. This clonotype originated in an adult who was a healthcare worker with PCR-confirmed SARS-CoV-2 infection or an uninfected control (not recorded which). The source material was whole blood. The chain has TRBV7-2 and TRBJ2-3, with TRBD2 matching 7 bases. The CDR3 region has the DNA TGTGCCAGCAGCCGCTTGCGGGAGTGGAGCACAGATACGCAGTATTTT. This codes for CASSRLREWSTDTQYF.